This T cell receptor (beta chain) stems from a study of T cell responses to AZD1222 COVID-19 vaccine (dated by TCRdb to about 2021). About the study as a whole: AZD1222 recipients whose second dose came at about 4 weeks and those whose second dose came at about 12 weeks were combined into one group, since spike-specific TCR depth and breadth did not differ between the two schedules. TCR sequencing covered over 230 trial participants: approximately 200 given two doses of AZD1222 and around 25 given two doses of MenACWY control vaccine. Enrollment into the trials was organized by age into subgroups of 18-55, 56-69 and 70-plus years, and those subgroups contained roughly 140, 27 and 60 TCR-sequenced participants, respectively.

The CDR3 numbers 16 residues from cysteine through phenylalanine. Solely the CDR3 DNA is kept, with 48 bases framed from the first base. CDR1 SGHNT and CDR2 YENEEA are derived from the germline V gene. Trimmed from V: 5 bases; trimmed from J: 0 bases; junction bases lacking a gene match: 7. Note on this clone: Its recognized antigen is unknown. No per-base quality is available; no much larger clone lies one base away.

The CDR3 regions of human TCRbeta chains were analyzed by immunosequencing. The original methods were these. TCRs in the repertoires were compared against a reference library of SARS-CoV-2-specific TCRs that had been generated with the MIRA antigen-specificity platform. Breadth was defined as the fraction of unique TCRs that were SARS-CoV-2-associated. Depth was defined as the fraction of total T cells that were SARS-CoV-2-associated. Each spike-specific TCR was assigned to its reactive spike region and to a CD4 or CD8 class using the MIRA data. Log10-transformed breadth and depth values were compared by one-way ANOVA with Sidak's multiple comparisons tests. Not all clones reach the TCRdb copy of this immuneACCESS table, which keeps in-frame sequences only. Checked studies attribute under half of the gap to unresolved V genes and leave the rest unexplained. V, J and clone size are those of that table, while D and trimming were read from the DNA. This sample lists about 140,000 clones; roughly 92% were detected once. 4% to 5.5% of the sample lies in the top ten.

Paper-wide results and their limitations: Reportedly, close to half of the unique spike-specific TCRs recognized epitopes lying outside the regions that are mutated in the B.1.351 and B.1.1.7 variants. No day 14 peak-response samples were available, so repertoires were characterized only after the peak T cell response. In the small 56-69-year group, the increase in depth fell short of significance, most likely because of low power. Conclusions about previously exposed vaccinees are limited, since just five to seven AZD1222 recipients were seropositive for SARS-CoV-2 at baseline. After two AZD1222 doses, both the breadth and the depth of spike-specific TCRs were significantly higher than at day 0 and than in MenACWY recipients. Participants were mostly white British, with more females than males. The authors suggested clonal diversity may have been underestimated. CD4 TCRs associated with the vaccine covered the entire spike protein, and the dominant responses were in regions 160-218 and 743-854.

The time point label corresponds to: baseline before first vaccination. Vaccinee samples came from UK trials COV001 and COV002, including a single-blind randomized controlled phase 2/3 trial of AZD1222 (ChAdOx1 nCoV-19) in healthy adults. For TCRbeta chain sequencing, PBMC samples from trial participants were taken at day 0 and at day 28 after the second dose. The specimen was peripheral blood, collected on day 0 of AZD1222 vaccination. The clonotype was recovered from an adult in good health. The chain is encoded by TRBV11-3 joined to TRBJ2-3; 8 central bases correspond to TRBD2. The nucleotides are TGTGCCAGCAGCCCATTTAGCGGGACTAGCACAGATACGCAGTATTTT. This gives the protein CASSPFSGTSTDTQYF.